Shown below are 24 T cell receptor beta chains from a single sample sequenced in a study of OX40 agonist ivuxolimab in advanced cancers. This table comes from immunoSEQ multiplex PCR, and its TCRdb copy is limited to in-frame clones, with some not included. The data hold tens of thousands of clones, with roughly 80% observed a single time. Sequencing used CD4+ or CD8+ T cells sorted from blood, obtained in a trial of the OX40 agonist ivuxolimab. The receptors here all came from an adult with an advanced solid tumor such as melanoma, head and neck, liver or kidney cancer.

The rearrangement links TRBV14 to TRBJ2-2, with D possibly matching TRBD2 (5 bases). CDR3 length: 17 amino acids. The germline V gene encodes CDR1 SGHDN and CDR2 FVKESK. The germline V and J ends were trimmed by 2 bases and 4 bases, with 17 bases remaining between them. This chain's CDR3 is CASSQTLSGRLTGELFF. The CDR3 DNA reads TGTGCCAGCAGCCAAACTTTAAGCGGAAGACTCACCGGGGAGCTGTTTTTT.

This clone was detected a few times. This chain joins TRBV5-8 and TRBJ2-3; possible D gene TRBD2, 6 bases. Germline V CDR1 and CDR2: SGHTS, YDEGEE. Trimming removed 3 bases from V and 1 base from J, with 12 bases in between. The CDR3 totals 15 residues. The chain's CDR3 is CASSYFGGRTDTQYF. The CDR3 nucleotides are TGTGCCAGCAGCTACTTCGGGGGACGCACAGATACGCAGTATTTT.

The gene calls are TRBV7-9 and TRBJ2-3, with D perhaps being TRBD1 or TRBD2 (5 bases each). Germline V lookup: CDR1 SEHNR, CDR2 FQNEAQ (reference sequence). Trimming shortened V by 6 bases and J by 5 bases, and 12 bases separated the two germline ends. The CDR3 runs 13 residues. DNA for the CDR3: TGTGCCAGCAGTCGGGACCTTGAAGATACGCAGTATTTT. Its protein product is CASSRDLEDTQYF.

The CDR3 loop is CASTRTGVPDYGYTF. CDR3 bases: TGTGCCAGCACAAGGACAGGGGTCCCTGATTATGGCTACACCTTC. The rearrangement uses TRBV9 and TRBJ1-2, with 9 positions matching TRBD1. From germline, CDR1 is SGDLS and CDR2 YYNGEE. V gave up 6 bases and J gave up 5 bases; unmatched junction bases: 11. The CDR3 has 15 residues.

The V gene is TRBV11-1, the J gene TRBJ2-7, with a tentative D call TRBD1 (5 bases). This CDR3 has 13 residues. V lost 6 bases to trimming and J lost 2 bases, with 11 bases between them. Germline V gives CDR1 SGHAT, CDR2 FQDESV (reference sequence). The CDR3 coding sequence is TGTGCCAGCAGGCTAACAGGCGCCTACGAGCAGTACTTC. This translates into CASRLTGAYEQYF.

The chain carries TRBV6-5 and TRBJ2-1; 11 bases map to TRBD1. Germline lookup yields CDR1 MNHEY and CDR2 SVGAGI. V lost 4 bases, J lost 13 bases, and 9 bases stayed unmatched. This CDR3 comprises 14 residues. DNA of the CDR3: TGTGCCAGCAGTTCCGGGACAGGGGGTACTAGTCAGTTCTTC. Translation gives CASSSGTGGTSQFF.

CDR3: CASSAGGWNEQYF. The CDR3 nucleotides read TGTGCCAGCAGCGCAGGGGGCTGGAACGAGCAGTACTTC. This chain joins TRBV5-4 and TRBJ2-7, with 8 bases identical to TRBD1. The CDR3 runs 13 residues. Germline V gives CDR1 SGHNT, CDR2 YYREEE (reference sequence). V lost 4 bases, J lost 5 bases, and 5 bases stayed unmatched.

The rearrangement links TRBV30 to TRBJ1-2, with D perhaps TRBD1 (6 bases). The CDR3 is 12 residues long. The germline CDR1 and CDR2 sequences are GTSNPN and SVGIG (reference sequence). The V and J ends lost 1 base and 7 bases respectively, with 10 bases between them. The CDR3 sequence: CAWSGTVTGYTF. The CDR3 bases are TGTGCCTGGAGTGGGACAGTTACTGGCTACACCTTC.

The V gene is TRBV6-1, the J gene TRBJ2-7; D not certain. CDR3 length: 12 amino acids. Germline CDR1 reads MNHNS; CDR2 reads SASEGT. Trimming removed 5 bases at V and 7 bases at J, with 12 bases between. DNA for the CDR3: TGTGCCAGCAGTCTACCGCCTGGAGAGCAGTACGTC. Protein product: CASSLPPGEQYV.

Here the CDR3 DNA reads TGTGCCAGCAGCTCACGCCCCCGGTTTGAGGGGGCCAACGTCCTGACTTTC. This translates into CASSSRPRFEGANVLTF. The V and J genes are TRBV11-2 and TRBJ2-6; D uncertain. This CDR3 comprises 17 residues. Per the germline V gene, CDR1 is SGHAT and CDR2 is FQNNGV. Between the trimmed V and J ends, which lost 4 bases and 4 bases, there was a span of 17 bases.

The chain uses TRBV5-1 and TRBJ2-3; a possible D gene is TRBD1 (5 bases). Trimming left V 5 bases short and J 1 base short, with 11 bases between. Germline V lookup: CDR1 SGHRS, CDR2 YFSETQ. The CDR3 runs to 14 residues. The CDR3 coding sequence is TGCGCCAGCAGAGGGGCGCACCGCACAGATACGCAGTATTTT. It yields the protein CASRGAHRTDTQYF.

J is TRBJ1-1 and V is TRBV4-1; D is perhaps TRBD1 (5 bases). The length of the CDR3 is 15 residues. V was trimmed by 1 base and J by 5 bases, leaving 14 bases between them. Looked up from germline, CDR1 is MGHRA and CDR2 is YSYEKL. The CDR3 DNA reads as TGCGCCAGCAGCCAAGGTTTCGGGGGAGGGACTGAAGCTTTCTTT. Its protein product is CASSQGFGGGTEAFF.

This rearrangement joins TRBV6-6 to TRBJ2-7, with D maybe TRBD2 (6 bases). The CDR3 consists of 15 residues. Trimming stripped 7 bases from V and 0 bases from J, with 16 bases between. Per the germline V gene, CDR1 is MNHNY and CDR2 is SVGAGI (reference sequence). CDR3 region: CASTTRRGSSYEQYF. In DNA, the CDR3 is TGTGCCAGCACGACACGGCGGGGTAGCTCCTACGAGCAGTACTTC.

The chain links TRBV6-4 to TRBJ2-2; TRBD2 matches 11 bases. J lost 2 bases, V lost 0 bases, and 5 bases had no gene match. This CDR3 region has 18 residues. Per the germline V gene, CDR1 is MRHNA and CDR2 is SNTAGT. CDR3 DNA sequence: TGTGCCAGCAGTGACTCGTTTAGCGGGAGGGTAAACACCGGGGAGCTGTTTTTT. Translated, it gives CASSDSFSGRVNTGELFF.

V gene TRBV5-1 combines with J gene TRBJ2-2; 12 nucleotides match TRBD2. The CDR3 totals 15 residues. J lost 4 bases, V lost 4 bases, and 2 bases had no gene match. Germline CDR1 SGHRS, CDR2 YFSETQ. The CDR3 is CASSGLAGFTGELFF. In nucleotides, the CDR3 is TGCGCCAGCAGCGGACTAGCGGGATTCACCGGGGAGCTGTTTTTT.

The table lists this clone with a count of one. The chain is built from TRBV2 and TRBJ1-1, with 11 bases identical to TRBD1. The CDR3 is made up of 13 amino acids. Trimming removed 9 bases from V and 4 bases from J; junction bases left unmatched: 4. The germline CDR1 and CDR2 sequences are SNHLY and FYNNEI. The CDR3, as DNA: TGTGCCAGTACCGGGACAGGGGGCACTGAAGCTTTCTTT. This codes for CASTGTGGTEAFF.

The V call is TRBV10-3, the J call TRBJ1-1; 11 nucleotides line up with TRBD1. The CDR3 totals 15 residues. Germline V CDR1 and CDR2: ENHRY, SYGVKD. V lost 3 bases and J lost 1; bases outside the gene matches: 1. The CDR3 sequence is CAISEGQGANTEAFF. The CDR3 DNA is TGTGCCATCAGTGAAGGACAGGGGGCGAACACTGAAGCTTTCTTT.

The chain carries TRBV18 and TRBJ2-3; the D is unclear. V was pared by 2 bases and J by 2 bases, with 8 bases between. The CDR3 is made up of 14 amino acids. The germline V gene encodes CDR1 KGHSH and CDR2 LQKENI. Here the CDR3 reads CASSPTRHTDTQYF. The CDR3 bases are TGTGCCAGCTCACCAACGAGGCACACAGATACGCAGTATTTT.

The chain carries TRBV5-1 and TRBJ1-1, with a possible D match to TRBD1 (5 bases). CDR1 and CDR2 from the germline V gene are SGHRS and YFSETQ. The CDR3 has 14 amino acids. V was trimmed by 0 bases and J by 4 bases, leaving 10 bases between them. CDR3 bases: TGCGCCAGCAGCTTGGCACAGGTCCCCACTGAAGCTTTCTTT. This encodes CASSLAQVPTEAFF.

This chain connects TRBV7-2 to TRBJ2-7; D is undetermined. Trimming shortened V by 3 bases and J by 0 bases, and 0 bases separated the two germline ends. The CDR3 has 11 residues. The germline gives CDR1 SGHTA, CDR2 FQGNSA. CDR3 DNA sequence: TGTGCCAGCAGCTTCTCCTACGAGCAGTACTTC. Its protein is CASSFSYEQYF.

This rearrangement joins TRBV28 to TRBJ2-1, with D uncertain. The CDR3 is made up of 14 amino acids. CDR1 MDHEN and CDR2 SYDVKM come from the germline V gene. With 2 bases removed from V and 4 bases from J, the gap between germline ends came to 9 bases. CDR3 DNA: TGTGCCAGCAGTTTAGTAGGGCAGTACAATGAGCAGTTCTTC. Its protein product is CASSLVGQYNEQFF.

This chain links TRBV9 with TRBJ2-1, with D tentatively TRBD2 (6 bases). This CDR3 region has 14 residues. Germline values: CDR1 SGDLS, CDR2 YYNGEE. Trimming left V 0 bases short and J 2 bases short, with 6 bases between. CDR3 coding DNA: TGTGCCAGCAGCGTAGGCGGGACCTACAATGAGCAGTTCTTC. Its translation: CASSVGGTYNEQFF.

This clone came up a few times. The CDR3 nucleotides read TGTGCCAGCAGCTTGACAGATGCCATGGGCTACACCTTC. Amino acids: CASSLTDAMGYTF. This sequence joins TRBV7-2 and TRBJ1-2; D might be TRBD1 (5 bases). CDR1 SGHTA and CDR2 FQGNSA come from the germline V gene. This CDR3 contains 13 residues. V was trimmed by 3 bases and J by 8 bases, leaving 13 bases between them.

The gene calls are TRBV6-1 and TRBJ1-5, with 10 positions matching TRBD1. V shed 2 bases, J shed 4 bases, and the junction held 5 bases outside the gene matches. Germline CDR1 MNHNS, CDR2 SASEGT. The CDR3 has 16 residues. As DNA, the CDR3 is TGTGCCAGCAGTGAATGGGGACAGGGGCTGAATCAGCCCCAGCATTTT. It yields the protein CASSEWGQGLNQPQHF.